This T cell receptor (beta chain) was sequenced in a study of cytomegalovirus exposure and HLA in healthy donors. As regards this clone: The antigen remains undetermined.

CDR3 length equals 15 residues. The V end lost 0 bases, the J end lost 4 bases, and 12 bases lay between the germline ends. The germline gives CDR1 LGHNA, CDR2 YNFKEQ. The study ran its PCR with 60 Vbeta and 13 Jbeta primers. Source study methods: Roughly 11 million of the 60 million to 80 million unique TCR beta chains counted in a later analysis were shared. Method: immunoSEQ multiplex PCR; TCRdb's copy keeps in-frame clones and lacks some. D and trimming were read from the DNA, whereas the V and J calls and clone size are those reported in that table. In the table there are 150,000 or so clones, around two thirds of which are singletons. Study findings and constraints: Investigators reported about 160 TCR beta chains as tied to cytomegalovirus. In an earlier analysis, most TCR beta V segments were productive about 87% or about 30% of the time. Using the classifier, cytomegalovirus status was reportedly diagnosed with high specificity and sensitivity.

Sequenced: PBMCs. The V gene is TRBV4-2, the J gene TRBJ2-5, with D perhaps matching TRBD2 (5 bases). This receptor was obtained from a man aged 25 to 45 in good health and CMV-seropositive. CDR3 sequence (DNA): TGTGCCAGCAGCCAAGATCTAGCCAGCGGAGAGACCCAGTACTTC. Protein product: CASSQDLASGETQYF.